Sequencing of this TCR beta chain was carried out in a study of T cell responses to AZD1222 COVID-19 vaccine. The data were produced by immunoSEQ multiplex PCR, yet TCRdb's version contains in-frame clones alone and is incomplete. This sample has around 100,000 clones, with 90% found just once. The sample here was peripheral blood, taken on day 0 of AZD1222 vaccination. The receptor's source is an adult in good health.

The CDR3 DNA reads TGTGCCAGCAGCCTCCAGCGGGGGGGGCTGAATGAGCAGTTCTTC. Translation gives CASSLQRGGLNEQFF. This chain links TRBV7-2 with TRBJ2-1, with 10 bases lining up with TRBD2. Trimming cost V 5 bases and J 7 bases; bases outside gene matches: 8. The CDR3 totals 15 residues. Per the germline V gene, CDR1 is SGHTA and CDR2 is FQGNSA.